The present TCR beta chain was sequenced within a study of shared clonotypes between healthy human individuals. Deep-level assay runs were performed. TCRdb's copy holds only in-frame clones and misses some; the assay was immunoSEQ multiplex PCR. Of about 450,000 clones in the sample, about 76% were seen once. There are 14 residues in the CDR3. Looked up from germline, CDR1 is SQVTM and CDR2 is ANQGSEA. V was trimmed by 5 bases and J by 4 bases, leaving 17 bases between them. None of the donors, who were healthy HIV-negative adults, had recently had acute infections or vaccinations. The J gene is TRBJ1-1, the V gene TRBV29-1, with a weak D call TRBD1 (6 bases). The sample taken for sequencing was PBMCs. The receptor comes from a woman in her thirties or forties in good health. Some clones in this sample may be carry-over from other donors' samples. The CDR3 DNA follows: TGCAGCGTTTATCTCAGCGGGGGCGGCACTGAAGCTTTCTTT. It yields the protein CSVYLSGGGTEAFF.